This TCR beta chain was retrieved from a study of CD8+ T cells in alopecia areata. Study background: Treated individuals took tofacitinib by mouth, 5 to 10 mg twice daily. Study-wide points: Especially in alopecia totalis/universalis, lesional scalp showed greater clonality than normal scalp did. Among patients, TCR sharing was less clear than in mice, a difference possibly due in part to HLA diversity in the patient population.

V gave up 10 bases and J gave up 6 bases; unmatched junction bases: 10. This CDR3 comprises 14 residues. The germline CDR1 and CDR2 sequences are MNHEY and SMNVEV (reference sequence). The authors extracted RNA and reverse transcribed it into cDNA as the sequencing template. Measured with immunoSEQ multiplex PCR; TCRdb has only the in-frame clones, and not every one. The sample yields around 140,000 clones, approximately 49% seen once. As to this clone: Its antigen remains unidentified.

Researchers gathered lesional scalp punch biopsies and peripheral blood from patients with alopecia areata. The source of this sequence is a human donor with alopecia areata. The sample was CD8+ T cells sorted from blood, taken at week 0. The chain joins TRBV27 to TRBJ2-1; 9 bases line up with TRBD2. CDR3 DNA sequence: TGTGCCACCTTAAGCGGGGGGCGAGGCAATGAGCAGTTCTTC. This codes for CATLSGGRGNEQFF.